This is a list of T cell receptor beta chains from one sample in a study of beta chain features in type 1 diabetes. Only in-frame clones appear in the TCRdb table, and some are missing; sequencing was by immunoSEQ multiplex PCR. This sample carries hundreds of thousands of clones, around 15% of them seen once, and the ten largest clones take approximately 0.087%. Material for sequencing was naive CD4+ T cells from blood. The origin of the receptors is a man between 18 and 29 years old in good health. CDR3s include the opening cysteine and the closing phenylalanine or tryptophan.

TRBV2 CASSEGGGFQPQHF
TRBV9 CASSASTGGYGYTF
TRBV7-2 CASSLRASPTYEQYF
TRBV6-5 CASSYRDTQYF
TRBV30 CAWSGRSYEQYF
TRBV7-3 CASSIGAGRGSIQYF
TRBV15 CATSRVGANTEAFF
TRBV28 CASSLRTEHGQYF
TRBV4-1 CASSRWEGLGRYF
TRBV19 CASSISGQGSPNTEAFF
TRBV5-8 CASSIQGNSNQPQHF
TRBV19 CATPRLGVGTGELFF